This T cell receptor beta chain came from a study of response to subunit inactivated influenza vaccine (dated by TCRdb to between 2018 and 2020). Broadly, across the study: Deep quantitative T cell receptor repertoire profiling was used in the study to track responses to a trivalent subunit inactivated influenza vaccine. Broad study findings and their caveats: The authors proposed that each seasonal influenza vaccination may bring in only a limited number of new T cells.

The library was produced with RT-PCR. Sequenced using an Illumina HiSeq 2500. TCRdb trimmed the raw reads at Q25, called clones with MiXCR and kept productive beta chains. Every entry covers one CDR3 protein and lists the most common genes and DNA from its rows. The sample data list hundreds of thousands of distinct CDR3 sequences, and about 7.6% of these were observed just once. The top ten constitute 10% to 15% of the sample. The sample holds a few counts of this clonotype. What antigen it recognizes has not been identified. No base quality information exists; no much larger clone differs at one position. The CDR3 contains 17 residues, cysteine and phenylalanine counted. The retained sequence is limited to the CDR3, 51 bases, with the frame set at the first base. CDR1 and CDR2 are drawn from the germline V gene: KGHSH, LQKENI. V has 0 bases trimmed and J has 2 bases trimmed; junction bases matching no gene number 4.

The sequenced sample was PBMCs from blood, obtained less than 25 months after vaccination. The chain is made from TRBV18 and TRBJ2-1; 10 bases in the middle match TRBD2. The receptor was isolated from a man between 50 and 69 years old who received an inactivated influenza vaccine. Donor details come from another sample of the same person, matched by shared clones. The CDR3 here reads CASSPPQSGGAYNEQFF. The nucleotide sequence is TGTGCCAGCTCACCACCACAGAGCGGGGGGGCCTACAATGAGCAGTTCTTC.